The source of this T cell receptor beta chain is a study of blood T cell repertoires in COVID-19. At the level of the study: COVID-19 samples, acute and convalescent, were from the United States, Italy and Spain. The analysed material was cDNA or gDNA that came from T cells, B-cell-depleted T cells, or PBMCs.

TCRdb's table, derived via immunoSEQ multiplex PCR, lists solely in-frame clones and lacks some. This sample carries about 130,000 clones, 70% to 90% of them seen once, and the ten largest clones take 18%. Looked up from germline, CDR1 is SGHRS and CDR2 is YFSETQ. CDR3 size: 14 residues. The ends were cut back, 2 bases at V and 0 bases at J, with 8 bases in the middle. The rearrangement uses TRBV5-1 and TRBJ1-1, with D uncertain. The source material was peripheral blood. This clonotype originated in a woman in her fifties or sixties who had recovered from COVID-19. Here the CDR3 reads CASSFRYMNTEAFF. DNA for the CDR3: TGCGCCAGCAGCTTTCGATACATGAACACTGAAGCTTTCTTT.